The next 30 T cell receptor beta chains were all read from a single sample in a study of cytomegalovirus exposure and HLA in healthy donors. Both 60 Vbeta primers and 13 Jbeta primers went into the PCR. Here immunoSEQ multiplex PCR was the method, and the copy in TCRdb shows in-frame clones only, minus some. The data hold about 120,000 clones, with approximately 80% observed a single time. Sequencing used PBMCs. The receptors were sampled from a man aged 45 to 65 in good health and CMV-seropositive.

V and J are TRBV7-2 and TRBJ2-1, with TRBD2 matching 9 bases. The trim removed 7 bases at V and 8 bases at J, leaving 12 bases unmatched. CDR3 length: 15 residues. Germline V gene sequence: CDR1 SGHTA, CDR2 FQGNSA. CDR3 region: CASTTGTSRLHEQFF. The CDR3 DNA is TGTGCCAGCACCACCGGGACTAGCCGTCTCCATGAGCAGTTCTTC.

The chain couples TRBV5-1 to TRBJ2-2, with 8 bases lining up with TRBD2. The CDR3 covers 15 residues. Germline V gives CDR1 SGHRS, CDR2 YFSETQ. With V trimmed by 2 bases and J by 5 bases, 5 bases remained unmatched. CDR3 residues: CASSFGTSGTGELFF. The CDR3 nucleotides read TGCGCCAGCAGCTTCGGGACTAGTGGTACCGGGGAGCTGTTTTTT. Filled out from reference TRBV5-1 and TRBJ2-2, the complete variable domain reads KAGVTQTPRYLIKTRGQQVTLSCSPISGHRSVSWYQQTPGQGLQFLFEYFSETQRNKGNFPGRFSGRQFSNSRSEMNVSTLELGDSALYLCASSFGTSGTGELFFGEGSRLTVL.

The genes are TRBV2 and TRBJ2-1, with a possible D match to TRBD2 (5 bases). The CDR3 consists of 18 residues. V dropped 6 bases and J dropped 4 bases, with 25 bases sitting between them. Germline CDR1 reads SNHLY; CDR2 reads FYNNEI. CDR3 sequence reads: CASSPTVRWEWEYNEQFF. The CDR3 bases are TGTGCCAGCAGCCCGACCGTCCGGTGGGAGTGGGAGTACAATGAGCAGTTCTTC.

This chain joins TRBV6-1 and TRBJ1-2; D is unclear. Trimming stripped 10 bases from V and 1 base from J, with 13 bases between. Germline lookup yields CDR1 MNHNS and CDR2 SASEGT. CDR3 length: 13 residues. The DNA for the CDR3 is TGTGCCACCGCCCGTGTGAGTAACTATGGCTACACCTTC. It codes for CATARVSNYGYTF.

This clone was seen only once. The V call is TRBV15, the J call TRBJ1-4; no definite D call. The CDR3 consists of 18 residues. In germline, CDR1 is LNHNV, CDR2 YYDKDF (reference sequence). V gave up 0 bases and J gave up 0 bases, with 14 bases separating them. CDR3 in DNA: TGTGCCACCAGCAGAGATCCGCCTACGCGAACAACTAATGAAAAACTGTTTTTT. This codes for CATSRDPPTRTTNEKLFF.

This clone was observed once. This chain links TRBV5-1 with TRBJ2-5, with D possibly TRBD2 on 5 matching bases. The CDR3 spans 14 residues. Trimming took off 2 bases at V and 2 bases at J, with 10 bases between the two ends. CDR1 and CDR2 from the germline V gene are SGHRS and YFSETQ. CDR3 nucleotide sequence: TGCGCCAGCAGCTTTGGTAGCGATCAAGAGACCCAGTACTTC. It codes for CASSFGSDQETQYF.

The chain couples TRBV7-9 to TRBJ1-2; TRBD1 is a possible D gene (6 bases). Germline V gene data show CDR1 as SEHNR and CDR2 as FQNEAQ (reference sequence). The CDR3 totals 12 residues. Trimming removed 2 bases from V and 7 bases from J, with 8 bases in between. The chain's CDR3 is CASSLQGIGYTF. DNA of the CDR3: TGTGCCAGCAGCTTACAGGGGATTGGCTACACCTTC.

The rearrangement links TRBV7-9 to TRBJ1-1; 8 nucleotides match TRBD1. Germline CDR1 SEHNR, CDR2 FQNEAQ (reference sequence). CDR3 size: 14 residues. V lost 4 bases, J lost 4 bases, and 5 bases stayed unmatched. The CDR3 DNA sequence: TGTGCCAGCAGCTCAAACAGGGGGGGCACTGAAGCTTTCTTT. Translation: CASSSNRGGTEAFF.

This chain uses TRBV7-2 with TRBJ1-2; maybe TRBD1 (6 bases). CDR1 is SGHTA and CDR2 is FQGNSA in the germline V gene. The CDR3 totals 17 residues. Between the trimmed V and J ends, which lost 1 base and 0 bases, there was a span of 15 bases. As DNA, the CDR3 is TGTGCCAGCAGCTTAGAACAGGGCCGAGTTCCTAACTATGGCTACACCTTC. This codes for CASSLEQGRVPNYGYTF.

The gene calls are TRBV1 and TRBJ2-5; TRBD1, the D gene given by the table, was not confirmed from the DNA. TRBV1 is described as a pseudogene. The CDR3 covers 18 residues. CDR3 in DNA: TGCACCAGCAGCCAAGAAGTTCTGGACAGGGCCTCCTCAAGGTCCCAGTACTTC. Amino acid sequence: CTSSQEVLDRASSRSQYF.

This clone was recorded once. This rearrangement joins TRBV10-3 to TRBJ2-7; 11 positions agree with TRBD1. This CDR3 has 14 amino acids. With V trimmed by 6 bases and J by 2 bases, 3 bases remained unmatched. Germline lookup yields CDR1 ENHRY and CDR2 SYGVKD. CDR3 sequence: CAIRGQGVTYEQYF. For the CDR3, the DNA is TGTGCCATCAGGGGACAGGGGGTGACCTACGAGCAGTACTTC.

J is TRBJ2-7 and V is TRBV28; the D is unclear. The germline V gene encodes CDR1 MDHEN and CDR2 SYDVKM. The CDR3 has 13 amino acids. The V end lost 6 bases, the J end lost 4 bases, and 13 bases lay between the germline ends. The CDR3 loop is CASSRISTYEQYF. The DNA for the CDR3 is TGTGCCAGCAGCCGAATCTCTACTTACGAGCAGTACTTC.

This chain uses TRBV5-1 with TRBJ2-5; TRBD2 might be the D (6 bases). This CDR3 spans 13 amino acids. Germline lookup yields CDR1 SGHRS and CDR2 YFSETQ. V lost 4 bases and J lost 4, with 11 bases in between. CDR3 loop: CASSGGYRETQYF. CDR3 nucleotides: TGCGCCAGCAGCGGGGGGTACCGAGAGACCCAGTACTTC.

The chain employs TRBV18 and TRBJ2-3, with 11 bases matching TRBD2. The CDR3 is 16 amino acids. J lost 1 base, V lost 6 bases, and 6 bases had no gene match. The germline CDR1 and CDR2 sequences are KGHSH and LQKENI. CDR3 in DNA: TGTGCCAGCTCCTCGACACTAGCGGGGGGCACAGATACGCAGTATTTT. Translating gives CASSSTLAGGTDTQYF.

V gene TRBV19 combines with J gene TRBJ2-3; the D gene is possibly TRBD2 (6 bases). The CDR3 spans 15 residues. Germline V gives CDR1 LNHDA, CDR2 SQIVND (reference sequence). The V gene lost 5 bases and the J gene lost 6 bases, with 18 bases spanning the gap. The CDR3 protein is CASSRLRGPGDTQYF. CDR3 nucleotides: TGTGCCAGTAGTCGGTTGCGGGGCCCGGGGGATACGCAGTATTTT.

This clone was found once. V and J are TRBV10-3 and TRBJ1-1; maybe TRBD1 (5 bases). Germline assignment: CDR1 ENHRY and CDR2 SYGVKD. V was cut by 5 bases and J by 4 bases, with 8 bases left in between. This CDR3 comprises 12 residues. CDR3 protein: CAISRGSTEAFF. In DNA form, the CDR3 reads TGTGCCATCAGTAGGGGAAGCACTGAAGCTTTCTTT.

CDR3 nucleotide sequence: TGTGCCAGCAGTTTCTTTCAGAATAGCAATCAGCCCCAGCATTTT. Its protein is CASSFFQNSNQPQHF. The gene calls are TRBV28 and TRBJ1-5; no firm D call. The germline CDR1 and CDR2 sequences are MDHEN and SYDVKM. Between the trimmed V and J ends, which lost 3 bases and 0 bases, there was a span of 9 bases. CDR3 length equals 15 residues.

The V gene is TRBV5-6, the J gene TRBJ2-1; 12 bases align to TRBD2. The junction had 4 bases not matched to a gene; V was cut back by 3 bases and J by 6 bases. CDR3 size: 15 residues. Germline assignment: CDR1 SGHDT and CDR2 YYEEEE. CDR3 in amino acids: CASSSASGGGNEQFF. The CDR3, as DNA: TGTGCCAGCAGCTCCGCTAGCGGGGGGGGCAATGAGCAGTTCTTC.

The chain employs TRBV2 and TRBJ1-2; TRBD1 aligns across 10 bases. V dropped 5 bases and J dropped 8; count of bases not matched to a gene: 8. CDR1 is SNHLY, CDR2 FYNNEI, per germline. This CDR3 spans 14 amino acids. The CDR3 DNA reads as TGTGCCAGCAGTCCGTGGACAGGGGGGGGCGGCTACACCTTC. This sequence encodes CASSPWTGGGGYTF.

The J gene is TRBJ1-1, the V gene TRBV6-6; D not resolved. The V end was cut by 10 bases, the J end by 4 bases, with 19 bases between. The germline V gene has CDR1 MNHNY and CDR2 SVGAGI (reference sequence). The CDR3 runs 14 residues. Here the CDR3 DNA reads TGTGCCACCTCGGACCGCGGAGGTGTCACTGAAGCTTTCTTT. Its translation: CATSDRGGVTEAFF.

The CDR3 DNA reads TGTGCCAGCAGTTCCGGGACAGGGGCCAACTATGGCTACACCTTC. It yields the protein CASSSGTGANYGYTF. The chain carries TRBV28 and TRBJ1-2, with 10 bases that match TRBD1. Germline assignment: CDR1 MDHEN and CDR2 SYDVKM. This CDR3 has 15 residues. Trimming took 4 bases from V and 2 from J; bases not matched to a gene: 4.

V usage is TRBV5-6 and J usage is TRBJ2-1; a weak D match, TRBD2 (5 bases). Trimming shortened V by 2 bases and J by 7 bases, and 10 bases separated the two germline ends. CDR1 is SGHDT and CDR2 is YYEEEE in the germline V gene. The CDR3 consists of 13 residues. The CDR3 region is CASSFLRDNEQFF. The CDR3 nucleotides read TGTGCCAGCAGCTTCCTACGGGATAATGAGCAGTTCTTC.

This chain connects TRBV28 to TRBJ1-1; D may be TRBD1 (5 bases). In germline, CDR1 is MDHEN, CDR2 SYDVKM. Trimming took off 5 bases at V and 3 bases at J, with 13 bases between the two ends. The CDR3 is 14 residues long. DNA for the CDR3: TGTGCCAGCAGTCGACAGCAATCGGACACTGAAGCTTTCTTT. This codes for CASSRQQSDTEAFF.

This rearrangement joins TRBV13 to TRBJ2-3; 11 nucleotides align to TRBD2. CDR3 size: 17 residues. Unmatched junction bases numbered 12, after V lost 5 bases and J lost 5 bases. In germline, CDR1 is PRHDT, CDR2 FYEKMQ (reference sequence). This CDR3 reads CASSQRKLAGAQDTQYF. For the CDR3, the DNA is TGTGCCAGCAGCCAAAGAAAACTAGCGGGAGCTCAAGATACGCAGTATTTT.

This chain uses TRBV9 with TRBJ2-7; 7 nucleotides match TRBD1. There are 13 residues in the CDR3. The germline V gene has CDR1 SGDLS and CDR2 YYNGEE. Trimming took 3 bases from V and 6 from J; bases not matched to a gene: 6. CDR3 sequence: CASSAGDSSEQYF. Here the CDR3 DNA reads TGTGCCAGCAGCGCTGGGGACAGTTCCGAGCAGTACTTC.

The genes are TRBV5-1 and TRBJ1-6; 10 bases agree with TRBD1. The CDR3 is 18 residues long. Germline lookup yields CDR1 SGHRS and CDR2 YFSETQ. The V gene end was trimmed by 3 bases and the J gene end by 5 bases; junction bases not matched to a gene: 11. The CDR3 reads CASSSGQGRRSDNSPLHF. The CDR3 region has the DNA TGCGCCAGCAGCTCGGGACAGGGGAGGAGGTCAGATAATTCACCCCTCCACTTT.

V is TRBV7-9 and J is TRBJ2-5, with D tentatively TRBD1 (5 bases). V was clipped by 8 bases and J by 5 bases, with 21 bases between them. The V gene's germline CDR1 is SEHNR and CDR2 FQNEAQ (reference sequence). The length of the CDR3 is 15 residues. CDR3 nucleotides: TGTGCCAGCGCCTTAATTAGGGGTGAATTGGAGACCCAGTACTTC. Translated, it gives CASALIRGELETQYF.

This clone was seen more than once but under ten times. CDR3 amino acids: CAILPGDRLLGPQHF. For the CDR3, the DNA is TGTGCCATCCTTCCCGGTGACAGGCTCCTTGGGCCCCAGCATTTT. V usage is TRBV28 and J usage is TRBJ1-5, with D perhaps matching TRBD1 (6 bases). The V end was cut by 10 bases, the J end by 9 bases, with 25 bases between. The germline CDR1 and CDR2 sequences are MDHEN and SYDVKM. The CDR3 is 15 residues long. Using reference TRBV28 and TRBJ1-5 for the parts outside the CDR3, the full variable domain is DVKVTQSSRYLVKRTGEKVFLECVQDMDHENMFWYRQDPGLGLRLIYFSYDVKMKEKGDIPEGYSVSREKKERFSLILESASTNQTSMYLCAILPGDRLLGPQHFGDGTRLSIL.

The chain uses TRBV9 and TRBJ1-6; 7 nucleotides match TRBD1. The CDR3 is 15 amino acids. V dropped 0 bases and J dropped 5; count of bases not matched to a gene: 2. The germline V gene has CDR1 SGDLS and CDR2 YYNGEE. The CDR3 region has the DNA TGTGCCAGCAGCGTAGGGGGACAGAATAATTCACCCCTCCACTTT. Amino acid sequence: CASSVGGQNNSPLHF.

The chain couples TRBV2 to TRBJ1-3, with TRBD1 matching 12 bases. The CDR3 runs to 18 residues. J was trimmed by 3 bases and V by 9 bases; bases with no gene match: 15. Germline CDR1 SNHLY, CDR2 FYNNEI. The CDR3 reads CARDLGTGGRRGGNTIYF. The CDR3 DNA follows: TGTGCCAGGGACCTCGGGACAGGGGGCCGACGTGGTGGAAACACCATATATTTT.